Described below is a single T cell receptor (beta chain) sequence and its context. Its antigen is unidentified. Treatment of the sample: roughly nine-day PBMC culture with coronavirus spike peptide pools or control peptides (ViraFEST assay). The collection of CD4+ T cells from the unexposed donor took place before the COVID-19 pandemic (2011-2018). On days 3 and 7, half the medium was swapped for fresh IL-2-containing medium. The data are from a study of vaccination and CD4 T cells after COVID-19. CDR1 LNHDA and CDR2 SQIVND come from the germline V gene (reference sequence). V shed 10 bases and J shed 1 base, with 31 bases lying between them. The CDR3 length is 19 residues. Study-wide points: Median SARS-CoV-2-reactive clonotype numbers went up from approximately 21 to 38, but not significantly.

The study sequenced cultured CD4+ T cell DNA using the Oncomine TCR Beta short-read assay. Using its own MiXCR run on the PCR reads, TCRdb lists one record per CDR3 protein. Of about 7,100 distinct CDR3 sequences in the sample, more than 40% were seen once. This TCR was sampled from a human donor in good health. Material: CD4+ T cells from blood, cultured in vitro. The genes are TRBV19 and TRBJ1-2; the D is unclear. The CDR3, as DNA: TGTGCCACCGGGCGGGGTTGGACGCCCACCCCTGATTTTAACTATGGCTACACCTTC. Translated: CATGRGWTPTPDFNYGYTF.